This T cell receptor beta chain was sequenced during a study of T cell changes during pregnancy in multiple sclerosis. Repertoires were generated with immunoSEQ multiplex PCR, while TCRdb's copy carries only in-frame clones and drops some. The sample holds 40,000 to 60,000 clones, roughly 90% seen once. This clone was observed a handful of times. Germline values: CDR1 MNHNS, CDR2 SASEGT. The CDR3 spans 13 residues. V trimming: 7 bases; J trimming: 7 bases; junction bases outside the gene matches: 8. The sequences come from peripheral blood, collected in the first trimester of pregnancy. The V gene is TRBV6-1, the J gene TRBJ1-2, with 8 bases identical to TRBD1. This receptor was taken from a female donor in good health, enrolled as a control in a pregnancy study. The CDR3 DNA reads TGTGCCAGCACGGACAGGGACCTTAGTGGCTACACCTTC. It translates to CASTDRDLSGYTF.